The 17 T cell receptor beta chains presented below share a single source sample, sequenced in a study of cytomegalovirus exposure and HLA in healthy donors. Primers included in the PCR were 60 Vbeta and 13 Jbeta primers. Generated by immunoSEQ multiplex PCR, the TCRdb table keeps only in-frame clones and is missing some. The sample includes 150,000 to 200,000 clones, about three quarters of them seen just once. The sample consisted of PBMCs. The receptor source for this set is a woman between 40 and 50 years old in good health and CMV-seronegative.

CDR3 region: CASSLESAEETQYF. The CDR3 DNA reads TGTGCCAGCAGCTTGGAGTCAGCGGAAGAGACCCAGTACTTC. The chain carries TRBV5-8 and TRBJ2-5, with D perhaps matching TRBD2 (5 bases). This CDR3 contains 14 residues. Trimming shortened V by 0 bases and J by 3 bases, and 9 bases separated the two germline ends. CDR1 is SGHTS, CDR2 YDEGEE, per germline. Full variable domain (outside the CDR3, taken from reference TRBV5-8 and TRBJ2-5): EAGVTQSPTHLIKTRGQQATLRCSPISGHTSVYWYQQALGLGLQFLLWYDEGEERNRGNFPPRFSGRQFPNYSSELNVNALELEDSALYLCASSLESAEETQYFGPGTRLLVL.

The chain combines TRBV11-3 with TRBJ2-1, with 11 nucleotides matching TRBD2. The V gene end was trimmed by 3 bases and the J gene end by 5 bases; junction bases not matched to a gene: 6. The CDR3 is 16 residues long. Germline V gene data show CDR1 as SGHNT and CDR2 as YENEEA. Written as DNA, the CDR3 is TGTGCCAGCAGCTTCGCCGGGACTAGCGGTAACAATGAGCAGTTCTTC. This translates into CASSFAGTSGNNEQFF.

V usage is TRBV7-9 and J usage is TRBJ1-2; no firm D call. The CDR3 covers 12 residues. V lost 0 bases, J lost 4 bases, and 3 bases lay in between. Germline CDR1 and CDR2: SEHNR and FQNEAQ (reference sequence). Here the CDR3 reads CASSLASYGYTF. The CDR3 DNA reads TGTGCCAGCAGCTTAGCCAGCTATGGCTACACCTTC.

The chain is built from TRBV6-4 and TRBJ2-1; D possibly corresponds to TRBD2 (6 bases). The CDR3 has 15 residues. Germline CDR1 is MRHNA and CDR2 is SNTAGT. The ends were cut back, 2 bases at V and 5 bases at J, with 13 bases in the middle. The CDR3 here is CASSDTGLINNEQFF. In DNA, the CDR3 is TGTGCCAGCAGTGACACAGGACTAATTAACAATGAGCAGTTCTTC.

This chain uses TRBV4-2 with TRBJ2-1; weak D call: TRBD1 (6 bases). The ends were cut back, 0 bases at V and 0 bases at J, with 9 bases in the middle. Germline CDR1 reads LGHNA; CDR2 reads YNFKEQ. The CDR3 runs 16 residues. The CDR3 here is CASSQDGQSSYNEQFF. As DNA, the CDR3 is TGTGCCAGCAGCCAAGATGGACAGAGCTCCTACAATGAGCAGTTCTTC.

This clone was counted once. The genes are TRBV6-5 and TRBJ1-2, with D maybe TRBD1 (5 bases). This CDR3 is 12 amino acids long. V lost 10 bases and J lost 5, with 14 bases in between. The germline V gene encodes CDR1 MNHEY and CDR2 SVGAGI. CDR3 sequence reads: CATRLGPYGYTF. As DNA, the CDR3 is TGTGCCACCCGATTGGGGCCGTATGGCTACACCTTC.

The J gene is TRBJ2-3, the V gene TRBV7-2, with D hard to call. The V end was cut by 1 base, the J end by 4 bases, with 6 bases between. The CDR3 covers 13 residues. The germline CDR1 and CDR2 sequences are SGHTA and FQGNSA. As DNA, the CDR3 is TGTGCCAGCAGCTTAGGTCGGGCAGATACGCAGTATTTT. This codes for CASSLGRADTQYF. Variable domain in full (rest from reference TRBV7-2 and TRBJ2-3): GAGVSQSPSNKVTEKGKDVELRCDPISGHTALYWYRQSLGQGLEFLIYFQGNSAPDKSGLPSDRFSAERTGGSVSTLTIQRTQQEDSAVYLCASSLGRADTQYFGPGTRLTVL.

The V gene is TRBV9, the J gene TRBJ1-6, with 8 bases lining up with TRBD1. Germline CDR1 is SGDLS and CDR2 is YYNGEE. The CDR3 length is 16 residues. V shed 3 bases and J 9 bases; nucleotides not matched to a gene: 11. CDR3 bases: TGTGCCAGCAGCGGGGGACAGGACCCTGGGGGTTCACCCCTCCACTTT. Translation gives CASSGGQDPGGSPLHF. The variable domain in full, completed from reference TRBV9 and TRBJ1-6, reads DSGVTQTPKHLITATGQRVTLRCSPRSGDLSVYWYQQSLDQGLQFLIQYYNGEERAKGNILERFSAQQFPDLHSELNLSSLELGDSALYFCASSGGQDPGGSPLHFGNGTRLTVT.

In regard to this clone: The identical CDR3 is also encoded by other nucleotide sequences in the sample. J is TRBJ2-1 and V is TRBV7-3; 11 bases are shared with TRBD2. V lost 4 bases and J lost 2; bases outside the gene matches: 4. Germline V gene sequence: CDR1 SGHTA, CDR2 FQGTGA. The CDR3 length is 16 residues. The chain's CDR3 is CASSSLAGGTYNEQFF. In DNA form, the CDR3 reads TGTGCCAGCAGCTCATTAGCGGGAGGGACCTACAATGAGCAGTTCTTC. Together with reference TRBV7-3 and TRBJ2-1, the CDR3 gives the full variable domain: GAGVSQTPSNKVTEKGKYVELRCDPISGHTALYWYRQSLGQGPEFLIYFQGTGAADDSGLPNDRFFAVRPEGSVSTLKIQRTERGDSAVYLCASSSLAGGTYNEQFFGPGTRLTVL.

The chain carries TRBV6-5 and TRBJ2-1; D is possibly TRBD1 (6 bases). The germline V gene has CDR1 MNHEY and CDR2 SVGAGI. Deletions cut 7 bases from V and 13 bases from J, with 17 bases between. The CDR3 has 12 residues. CDR3 residues: CASTNPRDIQFF. CDR3 DNA: TGTGCCAGCACTAACCCCCGGGACATTCAGTTCTTC.

The chain has TRBV27 and TRBJ1-3; maybe TRBD1 (6 bases). Germline CDR1 is MNHEY and CDR2 is SMNVEV (reference sequence). The CDR3 sequence is 13 residues long. V was trimmed by 10 bases and J by 2 bases, leaving 12 bases between them. In DNA form, the CDR3 reads TGTGCCACTCAGGGGCTCCCTGGAAACACCATATATTTT. Its translation is CATQGLPGNTIYF.

The V and J genes are TRBV4-3 and TRBJ2-2; 9 nucleotides align to TRBD1. CDR1 is LGHNA and CDR2 is YSLEER in the germline V gene. Trimming at V came to 4 bases and at J to 3 bases, leaving 9 bases not matched to a gene. This CDR3 region has 17 residues. CDR3 residues: CASSPEIQGAYTGELFF. For the CDR3, the DNA is TGCGCCAGCAGCCCTGAAATACAGGGGGCTTACACCGGGGAGCTGTTTTTT.

This clone was picked up a small number of times. This chain links TRBV25-1 with TRBJ2-3, with D possibly being TRBD1 (6 bases). The CDR3 has 15 amino acids. CDR1 and CDR2 (germline): MGHDK, SYGVNS. The V and J ends lost 4 bases and 4 bases respectively, with 15 bases between them. The CDR3 nucleotides read TGTGCCAGCAGTGTACAGGGTATTCGAGCAGATACGCAGTATTTT. It yields the protein CASSVQGIRADTQYF.

This chain connects TRBV19 to TRBJ2-2; 7 bases agree with TRBD1. Trimming at V came to 7 bases and at J to 2 bases, leaving 7 bases not matched to a gene. The germline gives CDR1 LNHDA, CDR2 SQIVND (reference sequence). This CDR3 is 15 amino acids long. CDR3 sequence: CASNLGTDNTGELFF. The CDR3 region has the DNA TGTGCCAGTAACCTGGGGACAGACAACACCGGGGAGCTGTTTTTT.

V is TRBV5-5 and J is TRBJ2-1, with 11 bases fitting TRBD2. CDR1 SGHKS and CDR2 YYEKEE come from the germline V gene (reference sequence). V lost 0 bases and J lost 0; bases outside the gene matches: 8. The CDR3 spans 19 residues. DNA of the CDR3: TGTGCCAGCAGCTTGGGACTAGCGGGAATACTCAGCTCCTACAATGAGCAGTTCTTC. Translated, it gives CASSLGLAGILSSYNEQFF.

The chain carries TRBV9 and TRBJ1-1; no clear D gene. V lost 4 bases to trimming and J lost 6 bases, with 13 bases between them. Germline lookup yields CDR1 SGDLS and CDR2 YYNGEE. This CDR3 spans 13 amino acids. The CDR3 loop reads CASSPLTRAEAFF. The CDR3 nucleotides are TGTGCCAGCAGCCCCCTCACGAGAGCTGAAGCTTTCTTT.

The chain uses TRBV27 and TRBJ1-1; 8 bases are a match to TRBD1. This CDR3 is 15 amino acids long. After removal of 8 bases from V and 3 bases from J, the junction contained 11 bases not matched to a gene. Germline CDR1 and CDR2: MNHEY and SMNVEV (reference sequence). The CDR3 DNA is TGTGCCAGCCATTCCCCCACAGGGGGATACACTGAAGCTTTCTTT. This codes for CASHSPTGGYTEAFF.